These 21 T cell receptor beta chains share one sample of origin, sequenced in a study of T cell responses to AZD1222 COVID-19 vaccine. Here immunoSEQ multiplex PCR was the method, and the copy in TCRdb shows in-frame clones only, minus some. The table records 110,000 to 150,000 clones, 75% to 90% of them present only once. The material sequenced was peripheral blood, taken on day 0 of AZD1222 vaccination. The receptors were gathered from an adult in good health.

V usage is TRBV30 and J usage is TRBJ1-2; TRBD1 is a possible D gene (5 bases). The CDR3 covers 13 residues. In germline, CDR1 is GTSNPN, CDR2 SVGIG (reference sequence). V gave up 0 bases and J gave up 2 bases, with 7 bases separating them. CDR3 sequence: CAWSVGTNYGYTF. The CDR3 region has the DNA TGTGCCTGGAGTGTAGGGACCAACTATGGCTACACCTTC.

This chain connects TRBV19 to TRBJ1-2; no clear D gene. This CDR3 is 14 amino acids long. The V and J ends lost 4 bases and 0 bases respectively, with 9 bases between them. Germline values: CDR1 LNHDA, CDR2 SQIVND (reference sequence). The CDR3 bases are TGTGCCAGTAGTAGGCCCCCAGCTAACTATGGCTACACCTTC. Amino acid sequence: CASSRPPANYGYTF.

Concerning this clone: The same CDR3 can be traced to other DNA sequences in this sample. This chain links TRBV6-5 with TRBJ1-1; no definite D call. The V end was cut by 6 bases, the J end by 2 bases, with 7 bases between. Germline assignment: CDR1 MNHEY and CDR2 SVGAGI. The CDR3 extends over 12 amino acids. CDR3 sequence reads: CASSLRNTEAFF. CDR3 DNA sequence: TGTGCCAGCAGCTTACGAAACACTGAAGCTTTCTTT.

The chain's CDR3 is CASSPITRAQNTGELFF. DNA of the CDR3: TGCGCCAGCAGCCCCATTACTCGGGCCCAGAACACCGGGGAGCTGTTTTTT. The genes are TRBV5-1 and TRBJ2-2; D unclear. Between the trimmed V and J ends, which lost 4 bases and 1 base, there was a span of 17 bases. The CDR3 covers 17 residues. Germline lookup yields CDR1 SGHRS and CDR2 YFSETQ. Variable domain in full (rest from reference TRBV5-1 and TRBJ2-2): KAGVTQTPRYLIKTRGQQVTLSCSPISGHRSVSWYQQTPGQGLQFLFEYFSETQRNKGNFPGRFSGRQFSNSRSEMNVSTLELGDSALYLCASSPITRAQNTGELFFGEGSRLTVL.

This chain connects TRBV4-1 to TRBJ1-1; a possible D gene is TRBD1 (5 bases). Trimming took 1 base from V and 2 from J, leaving 11 bases between them. Germline-derived CDR1 and CDR2 are MGHRA and YSYEKL. This CDR3 is built from 15 residues. The CDR3 DNA reads TGCGCCAGCAGCCAAGGGGACCGAGATAACACTGAAGCTTTCTTT. This gives the protein CASSQGDRDNTEAFF.

The CDR3 bases are TGTGCCAGCAGCCCCGGGGAGGGGTCCCCCCAAAACATTCAGTACTTC. This sequence encodes CASSPGEGSPQNIQYF. The chain carries TRBV7-9 and TRBJ2-4; 7 bases are a match to TRBD2. This CDR3 spans 16 amino acids. Germline V lookup: CDR1 SEHNR, CDR2 FQNEAQ (reference sequence). J gave up 5 bases and V 5 bases, and 12 bases lay outside the gene matches.

The chain is built from TRBV19 and TRBJ1-2; D gene ambiguous. The CDR3 loop spans 12 amino acids. Trimming stripped 5 bases from V and 7 bases from J, with 11 bases between. The V gene's germline CDR1 is LNHDA and CDR2 SQIVND (reference sequence). CDR3 sequence (DNA): TGTGCCAGTAGTCCAAGGGATCGTGGCTACACCTTC. Amino acids: CASSPRDRGYTF.

The chain employs TRBV29-1 and TRBJ1-2; D may be TRBD1 (6 bases). Between the trimmed V and J ends, which lost 3 bases and 8 bases, there was a span of 13 bases. The CDR3 covers 12 residues. CDR1 and CDR2 (germline): SQVTM, ANQGSEA. CDR3 sequence (DNA): TGCAGCGTTGATTCTCCAGGGGAAGGCTACACCTTC. Translation: CSVDSPGEGYTF.

This sequence joins TRBV19 and TRBJ1-5; the match to TRBD1 covers 11 bases. The CDR3 sequence is 15 residues long. Germline V gives CDR1 LNHDA, CDR2 SQIVND (reference sequence). V lost 5 bases to trimming and J lost 4 bases; unmatched junction nucleotides: 4. The CDR3 region has the DNA TGTGCCAGTAGTGCCGGGACAGGGGGGAATCAGCCCCAGCATTTT. This codes for CASSAGTGGNQPQHF. The variable domain in full, completed from reference TRBV19 and TRBJ1-5, reads DGGITQSPKYLFRKEGQNVTLSCEQNLNHDAMYWYRQDPGQGLRLIYYSQIVNDFQKGDIAEGYSVSREKKESFPLTVTSAQKNPTAFYLCASSAGTGGNQPQHFGDGTRLSIL.

A few counts support this clone. This chain connects TRBV5-1 to TRBJ2-3, with unresolved D. CDR1 and CDR2 (germline): SGHRS, YFSETQ. The CDR3 contains 16 residues. Trimming shortened V by 1 base and J by 0 bases, and 12 bases separated the two germline ends. Written as DNA, the CDR3 is TGCGCCAGCAGCTTGAGTGGTCGGCCTAGCACAGATACGCAGTATTTT. It translates to CASSLSGRPSTDTQYF. The whole variable domain, filled in from reference TRBV5-1 and TRBJ2-3, reads KAGVTQTPRYLIKTRGQQVTLSCSPISGHRSVSWYQQTPGQGLQFLFEYFSETQRNKGNFPGRFSGRQFSNSRSEMNVSTLELGDSALYLCASSLSGRPSTDTQYFGPGTRLTVL.

Remarks on this clone: The same CDR3 can be traced to other DNA sequences in this sample. This chain uses TRBV18 with TRBJ2-3; D remains ambiguous. The CDR3 covers 12 residues. With 3 bases removed from V and 2 bases from J, the gap between germline ends came to 3 bases. Germline V gene lookup returns CDR1 KGHSH and CDR2 LQKENI. The CDR3 region has the DNA TGTGCCAGCTCACCTTACACAGATACGCAGTATTTT. Translation: CASSPYTDTQYF.

This clone was recorded once. V is TRBV19 and J is TRBJ2-7, with 11 bases identical to TRBD2. Germline V gene sequence: CDR1 LNHDA, CDR2 SQIVND (reference sequence). Unmatched junction bases numbered 2, after V lost 4 bases and J lost 0 bases. The CDR3 runs to 15 residues. As DNA, the CDR3 is TGTGCCAGTAGTACCACTAGCGGGAGCTCCTACGAGCAGTACTTC. Translation: CASSTTSGSSYEQYF.

This chain uses TRBV30 with TRBJ1-1; D call uncertain. CDR3 length: 11 residues. The germline V and J ends were trimmed by 7 bases and 6 bases, with 12 bases remaining between them. Germline loops: CDR1 GTSNPN, CDR2 SVGIG (reference sequence). The CDR3 reads CASGRPPEAFF. As DNA, the CDR3 is TGTGCCTCTGGGAGACCCCCTGAAGCTTTCTTT.

The genes are TRBV30 and TRBJ2-1, with 7 nucleotides matching TRBD2. Germline lookup yields CDR1 GTSNPN and CDR2 SVGIG (reference sequence). V shed 6 bases and J 4 bases; nucleotides not matched to a gene: 9. CDR3 length equals 14 residues. This CDR3 is CACEAAGAYNEQFF. The CDR3, as DNA: TGTGCCTGTGAGGCGGCGGGAGCTTACAATGAGCAGTTCTTC.

The chain recombines TRBV5-6 with TRBJ2-6, with unresolved D. The V gene's germline CDR1 is SGHDT and CDR2 YYEEEE. V lost 2 bases to trimming and J lost 2 bases, with 8 bases between them. The CDR3 consists of 15 residues. The CDR3 spells CASSFRAAGANVLTF. The CDR3 nucleotides are TGTGCCAGCAGCTTTAGGGCTGCTGGGGCCAACGTCCTGACTTTC.

V usage is TRBV27 and J usage is TRBJ2-7; TRBD2 matches 10 bases. The CDR3 totals 15 residues. Germline lookup yields CDR1 MNHEY and CDR2 SMNVEV (reference sequence). V dropped 8 bases and J dropped 2; count of bases not matched to a gene: 9. Here the CDR3 reads CASGEGAGGTYEQYF. CDR3 DNA sequence: TGTGCCAGCGGCGAGGGAGCGGGAGGGACCTACGAGCAGTACTTC.

V gene TRBV19 combines with J gene TRBJ2-1, with 10 bases that match TRBD2. In germline, CDR1 is LNHDA, CDR2 SQIVND (reference sequence). This CDR3 comprises 17 residues. Trimming removed 1 base from V and 9 bases from J; junction bases left unmatched: 12. The chain's CDR3 is CASSIATLAGVVGEQFF. In nucleotides, the CDR3 is TGTGCCAGTAGTATAGCTACCCTAGCGGGAGTTGTCGGTGAGCAGTTCTTC. The complete variable domain, with remaining parts taken from reference TRBV19 and TRBJ2-1, reads DGGITQSPKYLFRKEGQNVTLSCEQNLNHDAMYWYRQDPGQGLRLIYYSQIVNDFQKGDIAEGYSVSREKKESFPLTVTSAQKNPTAFYLCASSIATLAGVVGEQFFGPGTRLTVL.

Ten or more counts support this clone. The chain carries TRBV30 and TRBJ2-5; D may match TRBD1 or TRBD2 (6 bases each). V lost 2 bases to trimming and J lost 5 bases, with 15 bases between them. The CDR3 spans 14 residues. Looked up from germline, CDR1 is GTSNPN and CDR2 is SVGIG (reference sequence). This chain's CDR3 is CAWSQPGAPETQYF. The CDR3 DNA sequence: TGTGCCTGGAGTCAACCGGGGGCGCCGGAGACCCAGTACTTC. Full variable domain (outside the CDR3, taken from reference TRBV30 and TRBJ2-5): SQTIHQWPATLVQPVGSPLSLECTVEGTSNPNLYWYRQAAGRGLQLLFYSVGIGQISSEVPQNLSASRPQDRQFILSSKKLLLSDSGFYLCAWSQPGAPETQYFGPGTRLLVL.

This rearrangement joins TRBV30 to TRBJ1-4; D unclear. Germline CDR1 and CDR2: GTSNPN and SVGIG (reference sequence). Trimming pared 0 bases from V and 5 bases from J, leaving 10 bases between. CDR3 length: 14 residues. CDR3 sequence: CAWSVNSMNEKLFF. The CDR3 region has the DNA TGTGCCTGGAGTGTTAACAGTATGAATGAAAAACTGTTTTTT.

This chain uses TRBV6-1 with TRBJ1-2, with unresolved D. Deletions cut 3 bases from V and 6 bases from J, with 11 bases between. Germline CDR1 reads MNHNS; CDR2 reads SASEGT. The CDR3 totals 13 residues. CDR3 residues: CASSDRTADGYTF. The CDR3, as DNA: TGTGCCAGCAGTGATAGGACTGCGGATGGCTACACCTTC.

V is TRBV6-5 and J is TRBJ1-4; D is possibly TRBD1 (5 bases). The germline V and J ends were trimmed by 2 bases and 5 bases, with 12 bases remaining between them. Germline V lookup: CDR1 MNHEY, CDR2 SVGAGI. The CDR3 contains 15 residues. This CDR3 reads CASSYGATENEKLFF. The DNA for the CDR3 is TGTGCCAGCAGTTACGGGGCGACAGAAAATGAAAAACTGTTTTTT.